The present entry profiles one T cell receptor beta chain with its context. The antigen is not known. Germline CDR1 reads SNHLY; CDR2 reads FYNNEI. The CDR3 runs to 12 residues. V was shortened by 7 bases and J by 2 bases, with 7 bases between the two germline ends. The data were taken from a study of blood T cells in healthy people across ages. Extracted total RNA amounted to at least 6 micrograms for each sample. Findings and limits, study-wide: Long-lived donors carried more naive CD4+ cells and greater diversity than aged donors.

Combining a sample-barcoded 5' primer with a J-beta primer mix, a second PCR ran for roughly 6 to 12 cycles. MiXCR, run by TCRdb on the 5' RACE reads, gives a single entry per CDR3 protein. The table includes some 900,000 distinct CDR3 sequences, around 46% detected once. The source material was blood. This chain links TRBV2 with TRBJ2-3; D may be TRBD2 (6 bases). This TCR came from a man aged 25 to 45 in good health. The DNA for the CDR3 is TGTGCCAGCACTAGCGACACAGATACGCAGTATTTT. Amino acids: CASTSDTDTQYF. The whole variable domain, remainder taken from reference TRBV2 and TRBJ2-3, is EPEVTQTPSHQVTQMGQEVILRCVPISNHLYFYWYRQILGQKVEFLVSFYNNEISEKSEIFDDQFSVERPDGSNFTLKIRSTKLEDSAMYFCASTSDTDTQYFGPGTRLTVL.